This T cell receptor beta chain comes out of a study of shared clonotypes between healthy human individuals. For the study at large: Each donor's CD4 naive and CD4 memory cells filled three plates apiece, CD8 naive two, and CD8 memory one. Study conclusions and caveats: Non-shared clonotypes were found to have lower generation probabilities than the clonotypes that were shared by all four of the sorted-subset donors. On the whole, naive subsets had larger estimated richness than memory subsets had.

Trimming took off 1 base at V and 5 bases at J, with 12 bases between the two ends. Germline loops: CDR1 SGHDT, CDR2 YYEEEE. CDR3 size: 14 residues. A remark on this clone: Antigen: not known.

An approximately 200 ng quantity of DNA, some 30,000 T cell genomes, went into the sorted-subset replicate PCRs. Profiled with immunoSEQ multiplex PCR; TCRdb holds only in-frame clones, not every one. Here the sample spans approximately 1,500,000 clones, roughly 96% being singletons. The clonotype comes from a young man in good health. Sequenced material: naive CD4+ T cells sorted from blood. Subset described: CD45RA+ positively selected. The V call is TRBV5-6, the J call TRBJ2-5; TRBD2 might be the D (6 bases). CDR3 protein: CASSLRDSPETQYF. The CDR3 nucleotides are TGTGCCAGCAGCTTGCGGGACTCCCCGGAGACCCAGTACTTC.